This TCR beta chain is from a study of shared clonotypes between healthy human individuals. The germline V gene has CDR1 SGHRS and CDR2 YFSETQ. The CDR3 is 16 amino acids. Trimming stripped 0 bases from V and 7 bases from J, with 17 bases between. TCRdb's copy holds only in-frame clones and misses some; the assay was immunoSEQ multiplex PCR. Of nearly 1,000,000 clones listed, over 75% are singletons. The rearrangement links TRBV5-1 to TRBJ2-1; a weak D match, TRBD1 (5 bases). This sequence originates from a man aged 18-30 years in good health. Source material: memory CD4+ T cells sorted from blood. Specified subset: CD45RA-negative fraction. The CDR3 here is CASSLGGFRTQNEQFF. CDR3 DNA: TGCGCCAGCAGCTTGGGGGGCTTCCGAACTCAAAATGAGCAGTTCTTC.